Here is one TCR beta chain with its context. This receptor's antigen is unknown. The source of the sample is a study of monozygotic twins with inflammatory bowel disease (dated by TCRdb to about 2019). Background for the entire study: The complete study included 28 monozygotic twin pairs: 19 IBD-discordant Danish pairs and nine German pairs, of which four were IBD-concordant and five were IBD-discordant. The search for disease-associated traits relied mainly on comparing IBD patients with their genetically identical healthy co-twins within discordant pairs. Each individual had, on average, about 151 000 unique TCRalpha sequences and 181 000 unique TCRbeta sequences available for analysis. General conclusions and limits of the study: Measured by the inverse Simpson index, TCRbeta repertoire diversity was lower in IBD patients than in their healthy co-twins. No single strong signal or clonotype linked to IBD turned up in the results, so the idea that one exists was not supported. Differing immunosuppressive treatments among patients may have added background noise and inter-individual variability to the repertoires. The analysis was unable to tell different T cell subtypes apart. Repertoire similarity did not differ between concordant and discordant twins, possibly due to limited statistical power. Compared with healthy twins, IBD patients shared fewer clonotypes with other individuals, and the difference was most pronounced in patients with signs of disease activity.

Library method: 5' RACE. Each TCR library was prepared from 3,000 to 4,000 ng of total RNA. For each sample, cDNA synthesis was carried out in eight separate reactions using SMARTScribe reverse transcriptase. Unique molecular identifiers containing a 6-nucleotide sample barcode were introduced through template switching during cDNA synthesis. Amplification of TCRalpha and TCRbeta cDNA involved two nested PCRs of 16 and 9 cycles, and each PCR was followed by bead purification. Before amplification, the cDNA was both treated with uracil DNA-glycosylase and purified with the QIAquick PCR purification kit. The second PCR added Illumina TruSeq-compatible adapters along with sample-specific barcodes. Library quality and concentration were checked on TapeStation and Qubit, and libraries were pooled at about 5 ng each. Sequencing of the pooled libraries was done on an Illumina HiSeq2500 single-index Rapid Run using custom sequencing primers and 2 x 100 bp reads. The authors' analysis ran thus. PCR and sequencing errors were corrected by UMI-based consensus assembly using MiGEC version 1.2.6. MiXCR version 2.1.1 handled V(D)J alignment, clonotype assembly and CDR3 extraction. Normalisation of gene usage, clonotype sharing and MAIT/NKT TCR abundance was achieved by analysing the top 1000, 10 000 and 20 000 clonotypes per sample. Diversity was computed as the inverse Simpson index with the vegan R package after downsampling to 27 000 UMIs. Paired Mann-Whitney U tests were applied to discordant twin pairs, and Benjamini-Hochberg correction was used for multiple testing. TCRdb reprocessed the reads, so every CDR3 protein sequence counts as one entry and DNA is not shown. TCRdb, not the original authors, processed these V and J calls. The sample table includes 110,000 or so distinct CDR3 sequences. The biggest ten clones account for 9.5% to 15% of the sample.

From each donor, a roughly 2.6 ml peripheral blood sample was collected into PAXgene tubes and stored at -80 degrees C. Total RNA was isolated from whole blood with the PAXgene blood miRNA kit on an automated QIAcube, without T cell sorting. Peripheral blood from monozygotic twin pairs, either concordant or discordant for inflammatory bowel disease, underwent deep TCRalpha and TCRbeta repertoire profiling that used unique molecular barcoding. Smoking habits were recorded for all twin pairs, and individuals were classified as current, former or never smokers. The TCR comes from a human donor with ulcerative colitis or Crohn's disease, or a healthy co-twin of an affected twin (not recorded which). Sequenced sample: blood.

Here the CDR3 is given as CASSNPSGRGSGELFF. Recombination linked TRBV5-1 to TRBJ2-2; there is no DNA to check the TCRdb D call of TRBD2. There are 16 amino acids in the CDR3, from cysteine to phenylalanine inclusive. DNA is not on record. CDR1 is given as SGHRS and CDR2 as YFSETQ, both from the germline V gene.